A selection of T cell receptor beta chains follows, all from one sample in a study of tumor-infiltrating lymphocytes in primary liver carcinoma. MiXCR, run by TCRdb on the multiplex PCR reads, gives a single entry per CDR3 protein. The sample holds 300,000 to 400,000 distinct CDR3 sequences, around three fifths seen once. Sequencing was performed on peripheral blood. These receptors were obtained from a man aged 40-49 years with primary liver carcinoma and hepatitis B virus infection. CDR3s leave out the opening cysteine and the closing phenylalanine or tryptophan.

v_call cdr3_aa
TRBV10-3 AISRDRDREQY
TRBV5-5 ASSPRVGTGSEEY
TRBV5-1 ASSLMGGSEQY
TRBV11-2 AGLTGNTGELL
TRBV7-8 ASSPFPGTGGSQPQH
TRBV4-3 ASSLAAGGDLPPH
TRBV6-2/TRBV6-3 ASSYSLSTGRDSYERY
TRBV11-2 ISSRTSGTYNEQF
TRBV5-4 ASSRAGFGETQY
TRBV11-1 ASSQNLRRGFDEQF